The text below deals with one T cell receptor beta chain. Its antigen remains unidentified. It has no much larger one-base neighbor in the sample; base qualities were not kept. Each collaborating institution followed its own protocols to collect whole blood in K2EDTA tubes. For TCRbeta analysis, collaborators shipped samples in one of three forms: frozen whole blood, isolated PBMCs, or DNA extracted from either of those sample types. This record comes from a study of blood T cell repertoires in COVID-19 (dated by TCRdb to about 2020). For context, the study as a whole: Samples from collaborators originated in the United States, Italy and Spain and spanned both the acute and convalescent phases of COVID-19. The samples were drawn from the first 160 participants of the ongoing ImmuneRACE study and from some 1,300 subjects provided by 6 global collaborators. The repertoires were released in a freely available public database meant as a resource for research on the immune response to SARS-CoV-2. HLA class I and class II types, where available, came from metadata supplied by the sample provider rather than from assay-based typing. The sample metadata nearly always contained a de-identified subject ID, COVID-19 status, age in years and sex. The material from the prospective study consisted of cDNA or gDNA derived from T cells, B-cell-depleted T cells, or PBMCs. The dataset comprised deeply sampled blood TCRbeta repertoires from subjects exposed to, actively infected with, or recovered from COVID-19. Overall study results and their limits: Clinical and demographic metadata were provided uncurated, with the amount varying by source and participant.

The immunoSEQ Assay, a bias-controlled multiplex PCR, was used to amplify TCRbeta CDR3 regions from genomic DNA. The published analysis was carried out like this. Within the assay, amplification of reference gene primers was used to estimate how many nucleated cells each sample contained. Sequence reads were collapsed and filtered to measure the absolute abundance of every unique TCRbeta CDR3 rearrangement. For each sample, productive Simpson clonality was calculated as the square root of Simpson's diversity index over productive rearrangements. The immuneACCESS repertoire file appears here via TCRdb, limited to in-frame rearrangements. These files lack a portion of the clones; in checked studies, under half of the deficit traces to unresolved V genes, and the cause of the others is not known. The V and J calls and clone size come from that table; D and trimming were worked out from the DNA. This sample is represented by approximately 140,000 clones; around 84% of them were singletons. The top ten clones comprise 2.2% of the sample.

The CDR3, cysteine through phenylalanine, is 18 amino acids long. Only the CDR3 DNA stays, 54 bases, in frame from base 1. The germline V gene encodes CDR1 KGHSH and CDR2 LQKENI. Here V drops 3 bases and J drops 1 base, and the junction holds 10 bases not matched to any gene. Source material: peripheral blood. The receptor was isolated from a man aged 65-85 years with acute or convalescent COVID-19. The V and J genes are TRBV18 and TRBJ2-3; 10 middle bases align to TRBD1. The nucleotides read TGTGCCAGCTCACCCTTAACCGCGACAGGGGGCGGCACAGATACGCAGTATTTT. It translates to CASSPLTATGGGTDTQYF.